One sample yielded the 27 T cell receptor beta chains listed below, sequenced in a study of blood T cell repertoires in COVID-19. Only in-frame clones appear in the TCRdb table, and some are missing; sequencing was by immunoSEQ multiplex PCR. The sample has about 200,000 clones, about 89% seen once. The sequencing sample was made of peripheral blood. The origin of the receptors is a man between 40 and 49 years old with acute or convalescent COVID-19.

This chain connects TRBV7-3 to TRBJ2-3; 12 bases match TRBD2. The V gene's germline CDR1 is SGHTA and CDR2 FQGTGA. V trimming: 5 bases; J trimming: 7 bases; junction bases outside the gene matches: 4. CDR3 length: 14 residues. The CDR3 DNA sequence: TGTGCCAGCAGCCGGACTAGCGGGGCCCATACGCAGTATTTT. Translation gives CASSRTSGAHTQYF.

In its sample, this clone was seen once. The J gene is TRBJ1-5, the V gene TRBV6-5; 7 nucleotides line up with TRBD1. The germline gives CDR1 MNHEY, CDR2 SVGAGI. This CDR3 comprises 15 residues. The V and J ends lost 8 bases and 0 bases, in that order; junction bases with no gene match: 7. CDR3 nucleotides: TGTGCCAGCGTAGAGACAGGGTATAGCAATCAGCCCCAGCATTTT. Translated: CASVETGYSNQPQHF.

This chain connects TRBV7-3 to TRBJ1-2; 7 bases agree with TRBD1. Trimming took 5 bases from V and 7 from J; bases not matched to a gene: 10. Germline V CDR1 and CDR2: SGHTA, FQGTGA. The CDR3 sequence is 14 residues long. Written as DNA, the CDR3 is TGTGCCAGCAGCATTGACAGGGCCGGAAGTGGCTACACCTTC. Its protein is CASSIDRAGSGYTF.

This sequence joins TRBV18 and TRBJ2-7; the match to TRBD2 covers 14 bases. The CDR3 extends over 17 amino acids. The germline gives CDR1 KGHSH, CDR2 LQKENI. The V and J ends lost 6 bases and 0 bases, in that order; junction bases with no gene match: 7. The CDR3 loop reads CASSGLAGAPSSYEQYF. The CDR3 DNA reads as TGTGCCAGCTCGGGACTAGCGGGGGCCCCATCCTCCTACGAGCAGTACTTC. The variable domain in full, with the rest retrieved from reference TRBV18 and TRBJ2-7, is NAGVMQNPRHLVRRRGQEARLRCSPMKGHSHVYWYRQLPEEGLKFMVYLQKENIIDESGMPKERFSAEFPKEGPSILRIQQVVRGDSAAYFCASSGLAGAPSSYEQYFGPGTRLTVT.

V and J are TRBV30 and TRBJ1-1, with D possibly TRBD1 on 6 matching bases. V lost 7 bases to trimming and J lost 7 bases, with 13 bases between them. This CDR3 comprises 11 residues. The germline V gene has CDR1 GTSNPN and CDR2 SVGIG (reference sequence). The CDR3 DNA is TGTGCCTTAAAGGGGGGGAGTGAAGCTTTCTTT. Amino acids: CALKGGSEAFF.

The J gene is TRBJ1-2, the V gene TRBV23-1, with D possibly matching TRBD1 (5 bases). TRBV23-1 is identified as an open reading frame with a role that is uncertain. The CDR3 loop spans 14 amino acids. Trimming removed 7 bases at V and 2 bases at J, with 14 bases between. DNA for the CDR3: TGCGCCAGCACCGCCCGGGGGGGGAACTATGGCTACACCTTC. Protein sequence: CASTARGGNYGYTF.

This CDR3 is CASSVEGGPSYEQYF. CDR3 DNA sequence: TGTGCCAGCAGCGTAGAGGGGGGGCCCTCCTACGAGCAGTACTTC. This chain connects TRBV9 to TRBJ2-7, with a weak D call TRBD2 (7 bases). This CDR3 is 15 amino acids long. Trimming took off 0 bases at V and 0 bases at J, with 10 bases between the two ends. Germline V gene lookup returns CDR1 SGDLS and CDR2 YYNGEE.

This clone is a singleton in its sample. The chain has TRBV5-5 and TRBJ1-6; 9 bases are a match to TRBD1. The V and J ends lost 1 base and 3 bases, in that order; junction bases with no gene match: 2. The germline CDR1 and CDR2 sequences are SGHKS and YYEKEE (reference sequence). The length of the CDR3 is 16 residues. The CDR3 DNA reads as TGTGCCAGCAGCTTGCGGGACAGGGACTATAATTCACCCCTCCACTTT. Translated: CASSLRDRDYNSPLHF.

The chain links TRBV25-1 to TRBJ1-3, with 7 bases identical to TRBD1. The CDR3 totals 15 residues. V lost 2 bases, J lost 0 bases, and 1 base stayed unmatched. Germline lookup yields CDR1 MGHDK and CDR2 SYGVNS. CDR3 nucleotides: TGTGCCAGCAGTGAAGGGACAGTCTCTGGAAACACCATATATTTT. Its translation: CASSEGTVSGNTIYF. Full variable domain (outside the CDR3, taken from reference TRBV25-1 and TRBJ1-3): EADIYQTPRYLVIGTGKKITLECSQTMGHDKMYWYQQDPGMELHLIHYSYGVNSTEKGDLSSESTVSRIRTEHFPLTLESARPSHTSQYLCASSEGTVSGNTIYFGEGSWLTVV.

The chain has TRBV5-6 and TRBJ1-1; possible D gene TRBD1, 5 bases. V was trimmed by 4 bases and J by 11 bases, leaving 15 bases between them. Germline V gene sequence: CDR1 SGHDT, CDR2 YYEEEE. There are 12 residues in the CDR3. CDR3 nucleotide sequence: TGTGCCAGCAGCGGCGACAGCCTCGGTGCTTTCTTT. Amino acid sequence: CASSGDSLGAFF.

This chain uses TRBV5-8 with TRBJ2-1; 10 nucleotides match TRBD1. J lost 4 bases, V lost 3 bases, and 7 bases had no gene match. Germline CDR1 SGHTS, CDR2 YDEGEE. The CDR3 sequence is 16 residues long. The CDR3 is CASSSNDRGRYNEQFF. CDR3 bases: TGTGCCAGCAGCTCTAACGACAGGGGGCGATACAATGAGCAGTTCTTC.

CDR3 DNA sequence: TGTGCCAGCAGCCAAGCTTTTCTAAATCTAGATACGCAGTATTTT. Its protein is CASSQAFLNLDTQYF. The genes are TRBV3-1 (or the pseudogene TRBV3-2) and TRBJ2-3; D remains ambiguous. V lost 1 base and J 5 bases, leaving 13 bases between the germline ends. Germline CDR1 is LGHDT and CDR2 is YNNKEL (reference sequence). CDR3 length: 15 residues.

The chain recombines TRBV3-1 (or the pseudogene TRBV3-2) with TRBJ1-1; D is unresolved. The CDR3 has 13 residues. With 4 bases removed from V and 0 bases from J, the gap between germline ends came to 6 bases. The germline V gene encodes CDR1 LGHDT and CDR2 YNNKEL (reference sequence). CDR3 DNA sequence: TGTGCCAGCAGCCCGACTTTGAACACTGAAGCTTTCTTT. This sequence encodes CASSPTLNTEAFF.

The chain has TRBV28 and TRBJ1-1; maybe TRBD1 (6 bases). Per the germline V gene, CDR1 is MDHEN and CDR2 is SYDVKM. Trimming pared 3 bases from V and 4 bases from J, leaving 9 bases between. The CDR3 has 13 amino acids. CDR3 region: CASSFNRATEAFF. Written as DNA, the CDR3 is TGTGCCAGCAGTTTCAACAGGGCCACTGAAGCTTTCTTT.

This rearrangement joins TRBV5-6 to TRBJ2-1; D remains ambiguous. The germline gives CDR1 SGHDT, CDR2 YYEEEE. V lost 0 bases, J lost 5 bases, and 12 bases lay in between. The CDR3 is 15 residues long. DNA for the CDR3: TGTGCCAGCAGCTTGGCGGGTGGGTCTAACAATGAGCAGTTCTTC. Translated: CASSLAGGSNNEQFF.

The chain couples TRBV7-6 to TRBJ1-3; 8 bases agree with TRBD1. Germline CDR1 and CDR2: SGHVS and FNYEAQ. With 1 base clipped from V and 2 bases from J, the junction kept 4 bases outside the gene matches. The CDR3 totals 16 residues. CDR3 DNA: TGTGCCAGCAGCTTAGGGGGACAGGTTCCTGGAAACACCATATATTTT. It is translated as CASSLGGQVPGNTIYF.

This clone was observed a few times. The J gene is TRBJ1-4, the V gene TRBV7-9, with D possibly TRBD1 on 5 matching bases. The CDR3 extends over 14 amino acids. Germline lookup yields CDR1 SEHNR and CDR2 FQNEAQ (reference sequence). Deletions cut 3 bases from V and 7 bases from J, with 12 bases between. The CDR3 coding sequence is TGTGCCAGCAGCTTGGGCAGGGAGGGTGAAAAACTGTTTTTT. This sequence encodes CASSLGREGEKLFF. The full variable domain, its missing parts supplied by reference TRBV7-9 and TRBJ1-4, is DTGVSQNPRHKITKRGQNVTFRCDPISEHNRLYWYRQTLGQGPEFLTYFQNEAQLEKSRLLSDRFSAERPKGSFSTLEIQRTEQGDSAMYLCASSLGREGEKLFFGSGTQLSVL.

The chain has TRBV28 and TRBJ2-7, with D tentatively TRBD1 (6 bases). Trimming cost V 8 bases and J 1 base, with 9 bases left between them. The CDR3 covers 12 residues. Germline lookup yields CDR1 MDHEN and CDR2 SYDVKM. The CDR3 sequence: CASGGQSYEQYF. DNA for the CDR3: TGTGCCAGCGGAGGACAGTCCTACGAGCAGTACTTC.

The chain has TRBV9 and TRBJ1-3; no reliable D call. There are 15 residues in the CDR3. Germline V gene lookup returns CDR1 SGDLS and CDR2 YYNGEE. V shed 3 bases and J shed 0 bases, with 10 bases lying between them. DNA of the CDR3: TGTGCCAGCAGCGCTAGCGTAAGCTCTGGAAACACCATATATTTT. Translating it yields CASSASVSSGNTIYF.

The chain's CDR3 is CASSEQGPNQPQHF. CDR3 bases: TGTGCCAGCAGTGAACAGGGGCCCAATCAGCCCCAGCATTTT. The rearrangement uses TRBV6-1 and TRBJ1-5, with a possible D match to TRBD1 (6 bases). From germline, CDR1 is MNHNS and CDR2 SASEGT. The CDR3 runs 14 residues. Trimming stripped 2 bases from V and 3 bases from J, with 8 bases between.

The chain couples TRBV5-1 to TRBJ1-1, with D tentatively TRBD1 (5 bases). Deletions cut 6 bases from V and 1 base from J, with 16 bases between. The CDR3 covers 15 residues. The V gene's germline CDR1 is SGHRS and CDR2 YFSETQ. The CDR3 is CASNGQGIRNTEAFF. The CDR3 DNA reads TGCGCCAGCAATGGGCAGGGTATAAGGAACACTGAAGCTTTCTTT.

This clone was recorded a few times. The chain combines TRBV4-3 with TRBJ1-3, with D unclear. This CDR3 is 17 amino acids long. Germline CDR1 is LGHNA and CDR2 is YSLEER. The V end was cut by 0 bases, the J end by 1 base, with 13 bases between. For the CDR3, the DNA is TGCGCCAGCAGCCAAGATTCGAGAGGGTCGTCTGGAAACACCATATATTTT. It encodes CASSQDSRGSSGNTIYF.

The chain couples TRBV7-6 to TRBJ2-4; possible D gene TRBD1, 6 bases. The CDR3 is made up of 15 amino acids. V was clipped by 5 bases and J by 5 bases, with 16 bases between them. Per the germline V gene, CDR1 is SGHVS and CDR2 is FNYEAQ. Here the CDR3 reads CASSEQGGRENIQYF. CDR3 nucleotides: TGTGCCAGCAGCGAACAAGGGGGTCGGGAAAACATTCAGTACTTC.

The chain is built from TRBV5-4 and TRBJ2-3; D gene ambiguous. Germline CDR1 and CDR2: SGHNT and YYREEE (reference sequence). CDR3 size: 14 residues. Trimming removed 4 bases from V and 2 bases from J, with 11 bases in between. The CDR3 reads CASSPSAYTDTQYF. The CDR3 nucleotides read TGTGCCAGCAGCCCCAGTGCATACACAGATACGCAGTATTTT.

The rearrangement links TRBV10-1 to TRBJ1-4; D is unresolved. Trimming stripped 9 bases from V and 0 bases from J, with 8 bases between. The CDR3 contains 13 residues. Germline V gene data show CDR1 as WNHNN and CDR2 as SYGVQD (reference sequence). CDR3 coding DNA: TGCGCCAGTTCCCGGGCAACTAATGAAAAACTGTTTTTT. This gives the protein CASSRATNEKLFF.

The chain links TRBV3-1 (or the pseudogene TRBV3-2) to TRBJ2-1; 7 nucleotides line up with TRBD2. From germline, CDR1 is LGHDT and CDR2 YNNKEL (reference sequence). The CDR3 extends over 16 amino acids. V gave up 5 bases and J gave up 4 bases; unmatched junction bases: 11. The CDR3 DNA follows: TGTGCCAGCAGCAAGAGCGGGGCCGACCCGTACAATGAGCAGTTCTTC. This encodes CASSKSGADPYNEQFF.

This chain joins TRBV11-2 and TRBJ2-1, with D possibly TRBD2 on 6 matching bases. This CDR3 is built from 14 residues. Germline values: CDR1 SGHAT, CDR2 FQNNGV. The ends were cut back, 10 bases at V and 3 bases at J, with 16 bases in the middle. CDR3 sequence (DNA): TGTGCCACCCTAGGGCGGGGTTACTACAATGAGCAGTTCTTC. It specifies CATLGRGYYNEQFF.